These 9 T cell receptor beta chains were sequenced from one sample in a study of beta chain features in type 1 diabetes. The authors reverse transcribed all of the isolated RNA, so sequencing captured expressed TCRB transcripts. Generated by immunoSEQ multiplex PCR, the TCRdb table keeps only in-frame clones and is missing some. There are 390,000 or so clones in the sample; approximately 15% occur only once, and roughly 0.038% lies in the top ten. The sample comprised naive CD4+ T cells from blood. The source of these receptors is a man aged 30-40 years in good health.

This clone has only a few counts. V usage is TRBV29-1 and J usage is TRBJ2-5; a possible D gene is TRBD2 (5 bases). Trimming removed 4 bases at V and 2 bases at J, with 14 bases between. CDR1 and CDR2 from the germline V gene are SQVTM and ANQGSEA. The CDR3 is made up of 14 amino acids. CDR3 bases: TGCAGCGTTGGACTGACTACATCACAAGAGACCCAGTACTTC. Translating it yields CSVGLTTSQETQYF. The full variable domain, rest sourced from reference TRBV29-1 and TRBJ2-5, is SAVISQKPSRDICQRGTSLTIQCQVDSQVTMMFWYRQQPGQSLTLIATANQGSEATYESGFVIDKFPISRPNLTFSTLTVSNMSPEDSSIYLCSVGLTTSQETQYFGPGTRLLVL.

This clone was found a few times. The chain uses TRBV10-3 and TRBJ2-2, with 9 bases aligning to TRBD2. The CDR3 spans 14 residues. Per germline, CDR1 ENHRY and CDR2 SYGVKD. Unmatched junction bases numbered 10, after V lost 11 bases and J lost 6 bases. The CDR3 nucleotides read TGTGCCGCCCGGACCGGGACTAGCTCCGGGGAGCTGTTTTTT. Translation: CAARTGTSSGELFF.

The chain couples TRBV19 to TRBJ2-1, with D perhaps TRBD1 (5 bases). The CDR3 spans 14 residues. Germline V gene data show CDR1 as LNHDA and CDR2 as SQIVND (reference sequence). V dropped 4 bases and J dropped 3 bases, with 10 bases sitting between them. Here the CDR3 reads CASSKDSFYNEQFF. The CDR3 DNA reads as TGTGCCAGTAGTAAAGACAGCTTCTACAATGAGCAGTTCTTC. Together with reference TRBV19 and TRBJ2-1, the CDR3 gives the full variable domain: DGGITQSPKYLFRKEGQNVTLSCEQNLNHDAMYWYRQDPGQGLRLIYYSQIVNDFQKGDIAEGYSVSREKKESFPLTVTSAQKNPTAFYLCASSKDSFYNEQFFGPGTRLTVL.

This clone has more than one count but fewer than ten. The rearrangement uses TRBV15 and TRBJ2-3; no definite D call. Germline CDR1 LNHNV, CDR2 YYDKDF (reference sequence). The CDR3 covers 13 residues. Trimming pared 0 bases from V and 2 bases from J, leaving 3 bases between. The CDR3 bases are TGTGCCACCAGCAGAGATCCCACAGATACGCAGTATTTT. Translating gives CATSRDPTDTQYF.

As to this clone: This CDR3 is also generated by other DNA sequences in the sample. The V and J genes are TRBV9 and TRBJ2-3; unclear D gene. With 0 bases removed from V and 1 base from J, the gap between germline ends came to 12 bases. Germline V CDR1 and CDR2: SGDLS, YYNGEE. CDR3 length equals 16 residues. CDR3 sequence reads: CASSVDPGRRTDTQYF. In DNA, the CDR3 is TGTGCCAGCAGCGTAGATCCCGGACGACGCACAGATACGCAGTATTTT. The complete variable domain, with remaining parts taken from reference TRBV9 and TRBJ2-3, reads DSGVTQTPKHLITATGQRVTLRCSPRSGDLSVYWYQQSLDQGLQFLIQYYNGEERAKGNILERFSAQQFPDLHSELNLSSLELGDSALYFCASSVDPGRRTDTQYFGPGTRLTVL.

This clone was seen a handful of times. The CDR3 region is CASSYSAGNPGGEQYF. The CDR3 DNA reads TGTGCCAGCAGTTACTCTGCAGGCAACCCCGGCGGGGAGCAGTACTTC. The rearrangement joins TRBV6-5 to TRBJ2-7; a possible D gene is TRBD2 (5 bases). The CDR3 length is 16 residues. V was trimmed by 0 bases and J by 7 bases, leaving 19 bases between them. The germline V gene encodes CDR1 MNHEY and CDR2 SVGAGI.

The chain uses TRBV9 and TRBJ1-1; D unclear. The CDR3 has 15 residues. V lost 0 bases to trimming and J lost 2 bases, with 11 bases between them. Germline loops: CDR1 SGDLS, CDR2 YYNGEE. The CDR3 protein is CASSVVGGINTEAFF. CDR3 nucleotides: TGTGCCAGCAGCGTAGTGGGAGGGATTAACACTGAAGCTTTCTTT.

V and J are TRBV19 and TRBJ2-3, with 8 bases identical to TRBD2. Germline lookup yields CDR1 LNHDA and CDR2 SQIVND (reference sequence). Trimming took 6 bases from V and 0 from J; bases not matched to a gene: 5. The CDR3 length is 15 residues. Here the CDR3 reads CASSLLAASTDTQYF. CDR3 coding DNA: TGTGCCAGTAGCCTACTAGCGGCCAGCACAGATACGCAGTATTTT.

The chain combines TRBV5-1 with TRBJ2-1; the D is unclear. The CDR3 has 17 amino acids. Germline V gene sequence: CDR1 SGHRS, CDR2 YFSETQ. Trimming took 4 bases from V and 0 from J, leaving 17 bases between them. The CDR3, as DNA: TGCGCCAGCAGCGCACCTAGTATTCAAAACTCCTACAATGAGCAGTTCTTC. This sequence encodes CASSAPSIQNSYNEQFF. Based on the CDR3 plus reference TRBV5-1 and TRBJ2-1, the full variable domain is KAGVTQTPRYLIKTRGQQVTLSCSPISGHRSVSWYQQTPGQGLQFLFEYFSETQRNKGNFPGRFSGRQFSNSRSEMNVSTLELGDSALYLCASSAPSIQNSYNEQFFGPGTRLTVL.